This TCR beta chain stems from a study of T-cell memory formation after mild COVID-19 (dated by TCRdb to the early 2020s). Context from the whole study: TCR sequence clusters from the two donors were found to be largely donor specific. Longitudinal TCRalpha and TCRbeta repertoire sequencing tracked T-cell clones expanding and contracting after mild COVID-19 in two donors. The cohort was made up of two young adult volunteers, one female and one male, who were previously healthy. Here is what the overall study found, with its caveats: SARS-CoV-2 specificity was not confirmed for the second-wave clones peaking on day 37. From day 15 to 85, contracting clones showed balanced CD4/CD8 phenotypes, whereas a second wave of clones that expanded from day 15 to 37 leaned towards CD4+. Some responding clones were found in pre-infection memory, which suggests that pre-existing cross-reactive memory T cells took part in the SARS-CoV-2 response. Contracting CD4+ clones were located mainly in the CM and EM memory subsets, whereas CD8+ clones were found to be enriched in EMRA. Only a couple of mild cases were covered by the study, and larger cohorts that include severe cases with pre-infection samples were considered necessary.

This sample was sequenced with an Illumina NovaSeq 6000. TCRalpha and TCRbeta cDNA libraries were built by 5'RACE with constant-segment primers, adding sample barcodes and unique molecular identifiers. Trizol reagent was used to extract RNA from every sample. Library amplification was performed in two PCR steps, and a second sample barcode and Illumina TruSeq adapters were introduced in the second step. Sequencing of libraries was performed on an Illumina NovaSeq with 2 x 150 bp paired-end reads. The original pipeline was this. Demultiplexing of reads and collapsing into UMI-guided consensus sequences were performed with migec v1.2.7. Using mixcr v2.1.11, UMI consensuses were aligned to TRA and TRB V and J templates and then assembled into clonotypes. A clonotype was counted as expanded or contracted only if both edgeR and NoisET called the change significant, with noise models trained on biological replicates. For edgeR calls, the cutoffs were a false discovery rate-adjusted p below 0.01 and a log2 fold-change threshold of 1. As an exploratory analysis of dynamics, PCA with hierarchical clustering was applied to max-normalized trajectories of the 1000 most abundant clonotypes. Separately sequenced CD4+ and CD8+ repertoires were used to assign the CD4 or CD8 phenotype of responding clones. TCRdb reanalyzed the raw reads on its own, using fastp at Q25 for trimming and MiXCR for clone calling, and kept in-frame beta chains. When rows share a CDR3 protein, they turn into one entry using the most common DNA and genes. The V and J calls were determined by TCRdb, not by the authors. This sample gives 560,000 or so distinct CDR3 sequences in total; around 15% of them show up just once. Just over 8% of the sample is in the top ten clones.

V lost 5 bases and J lost 3 bases; the stretch between them is 19 bases long. Measured from the cysteine to the phenylalanine, the CDR3 is 17 residues long. The CDR3 DNA has 51 bases and is translated from base 1. The germline V gene gives CDR1 as KGHSH and CDR2 as LQKENI. This clonotype has just a few counts. The clone's antigen remains unknown. No base-level quality is on record; no much larger clone is a single base apart. PBMCs were isolated by Ficoll-Paque density gradient centrifugation. The chain links TRBV18 with TRBJ2-2; the D match is possibly TRBD1 or TRBD2, with 5 bases aligned in each. Sequencing was done on a sample of PBMCs or a T cell subset sorted from them (not recorded which). The sequence was collected from an adult woman who had mild COVID-19 (a few samples of this study predate the infection). The sample titles of this study are shuffled in the database, so cell type and time point are left out; the donor was told from shared clones. The nucleotides read TGTGCCAGCTCATCTATACTTACCGGGACGTACACCGGGGAGCTGTTTTTT. Its protein is CASSSILTGTYTGELFF.